This TCR beta chain is drawn from a study of PD-1 blockade in classical Hodgkin lymphoma (dated by TCRdb to 2018 to 2021). For the wider study: Nivolumab dosing was 3 mg/kg intravenously every 2 weeks, continuing until either disease progression or unacceptable toxicity. To define a peripheral blood immune signature of response to PD-1 blockade in classical Hodgkin lymphoma, the study combined TCR beta sequencing with CyTOF. Results the study describes overall, beyond this receptor: By C4D1, a significant rise was seen in CD4+ TCR diversity but not in CD8+ TCR diversity (p=0.0027 vs p=0.16), and the rise was most apparent among complete responders (p=0.02). Only a single clinical trial cohort was studied, and what caused the repertoire differences, possibly disease activity or prior therapy, remained undefined. Lower diversity was seen in patients whose nivolumab began less than 1 year after ASCT, and these patients were left out of later analyses so that immune reconstitution would not confound the results. Trial patients achieving complete response had baseline diversity similar to newly diagnosed patients, whereas partial responders and progressors had significantly lower diversity. Baseline TCR diversity was reported to be lower in newly diagnosed patients than in healthy donors, and even lower in relapsed/refractory patients.

Trimming at the junction amounts to 3 bases on V and 5 bases on J, and the germline ends lie 2 bases apart. CDR1 KGHSH and CDR2 LQKENI were looked up in the germline V gene. The CDR3 measures 11 amino acids from cysteine to phenylalanine. The CDR3 DNA has 33 bases and is translated from base 1. Reading the label with the study, this specimen's time point is: cycle 1 day 1 (C1D1), immediately before nivolumab initiation. Every trial patient had relapsed following autologous stem cell transplantation, and prior brentuximab vedotin exposure was what differed among cohorts A, B and C. The trial cohort included 45 to 65 patients with relapsed/refractory classical Hodgkin lymphoma, and each patient had a best overall response of complete response, partial response or progressive disease. Trial patients were treated with single-agent nivolumab in the multi-cohort phase II CheckMate 205 trial. An independent review committee assessed best overall response by applying the 2007 International Working Group response criteria. Trial PBMCs were obtained immediately prior to nivolumab initiation (C1D1) and on therapy at cycle 2 day 1 and cycle 4 day 1. Peripheral blood was collected in 8 mL Vacutainer Cell Preparation Tubes, from which PBMCs were isolated by centrifugation and then cryopreserved.

The Qiagen DNeasy kit was used to extract genomic DNA both from unsorted PBMCs and from the negatively selected CD4+ and CD8+ fractions. TCR beta CDR3 regions were subjected to amplification by immunoSEQ multiplex PCR with primers that anneal to V and J segments. A synthetic immune receptor repertoire was used to minimize amplification bias, and remaining bias was computationally removed after sequencing. As for the original processing: Custom Python scripts were used to quantify repertoire diversity as the Shannon entropy index. The unsorted, CD4+ and CD8+ repertoires were each analyzed separately, with the exception of combined analyses, where CD4+ and CD8+ sequences were merged in silico. A clone was considered expanded if an increase in frequency of at least 2-fold after treatment relative to C1D1 was found, and a pseudocount of 0.5 was applied to clones undetected at baseline. Clones with 0 or 1 copy at C1D1 were classified as singleton clones, and clones with 2 or more copies were classified as non-singleton clones. Clones expanded in unsorted samples were labelled as CD4+, CD8+ or unknown by matching protein sequences in sorted samples from the same patient. Wilcoxon tests on paired samples were used to test changes in diversity from C1D1 to C4D1. TCRdb provides this immuneACCESS table in a form limited to in-frame rearrangements. Some clones are lacking; in checked studies, under half of them reflect an unresolved V gene, and why the rest are absent is not known. From that table come the V and J calls and clone size; the DNA was used to work out D and trimming. A total of 55,000 to 75,000 clones appear in this sample, about 93% of them only once. The ten most abundant clones make up 7.5% to 9.5% of the sample.

As to this clone: Its antigen specificity is not known. Base qualities were left out, and no much larger clone turns up one base away. Different DNA sequences within this sample yield the same CDR3.

The clonotype was recovered from a human donor with classical Hodgkin lymphoma. Here the chain combines TRBV18 and TRBJ2-1, with the identity of the D gene unclear. Sequencing used peripheral blood mononuclear cells (PBMCs), obtained at baseline. CDR3 reads: CASSPDNEQFF. The sequence in DNA is TGTGCCAGCTCACCCGACAATGAGCAGTTCTTC.